This TCR beta chain was documented in a study of identical twins. Study observations and caveats: Shared out-of-frame alpha sequences (those common to twins) showed excess low generation probability. In drawing conclusions, the study used cross-sectional statistical analysis and did not follow the same donors.

The CDR3 covers 12 residues. Trimming stripped 0 bases from V and 6 bases from J, with 5 bases between. Looked up from germline, CDR1 is GTSNPN and CDR2 is SVGIG (reference sequence). TCRdb itself ran the 5' RACE reads through MiXCR, one entry per CDR3 protein. Of 650,000 to 800,000 distinct CDR3 sequences in the sample, under 9% are singletons; the top ten hold 0.98%. This clonotype was counted between two and nine times. Its antigen remains unidentified. These data were likewise used in another study, on yellow fever vaccine responses in identical twins.

The chain is built from TRBV30 and TRBJ2-2, with D hard to call. Sequencing used PBMCs. The receptor was isolated from a woman aged 18 to 35 in good health. CDR3 sequence: CAWSVVPGELFF. CDR3 DNA sequence: TGTGCCTGGAGTGTAGTCCCCGGGGAGCTGTTTTTT.